These T cell receptor beta chains were read from a single sample in a study of T cell repertoires in cytomegalovirus infection. TCRdb re-called the reads with MiXCR, one entry per CDR3 protein. The sample holds over 150,000 distinct CDR3 sequences, around 14% seen once. Sequencing used PBMCs. Source of these receptors: a human donor in good health (CMV status not recorded). Some clones in this sample may be carry-over from other donors' samples. Both conserved end residues are part of each CDR3. A D gene is named only where the DNA matches it firmly. Clone size is not always given. Where it is, it says once, few, many or a class for expanded clones.

D gene	V gene	clone size	J gene	CDR3 DNA	CDR3 protein
TRBD2	TRBV7-8	many	TRBJ2-3	TGTGCCAGCAGCTTAGCGACTAGCGGGTCGACAGATACGCAGTATTTT	CASSLATSGSTDTQYF
.	TRBV9	.	TRBJ1-3	TGTGCCAGCAGCTCACGGACGGACTTCTCTGGAAACACCATATATTTT	CASSSRTDFSGNTIYF
.	TRBV6-6	.	TRBJ1-2	TGTGCCAGCAGTTACGGTACATTAGCTAACTATGGCTACACCTTC	CASSYGTLANYGYTF
.	TRBV15	.	TRBJ2-1	TGTGCCACCAGCAGAGATAGGGACAATGAGCAGTTCTTC	CATSRDRDNEQFF
.	TRBV28	.	TRBJ2-3	TGTGCCAGCAGTTCAACTACCATCAGGGCAGATACGCAGTATTTT	CASSSTTIRADTQYF
TRBD2	TRBV7-2	many	TRBJ2-3	TGTGCCAGCAGCGGACTAGCGGGATCAGATACGCAGTATTTT	CASSGLAGSDTQYF
.	TRBV11-2	many	TRBJ2-7	TGTGCCAGCAGCTTCCCACCTAAGAGCGAGCAGTACTTC	CASSFPPKSEQYF
.	TRBV6-2/TRBV6-3	many	TRBJ1-5	TGTGCCAGCAGTTACTCGACGACAGAGACTCAAAATCAGCCCCAGCATTTT	CASSYSTTETQNQPQHF
.	TRBV2	many	TRBJ2-6	TGTGCCAGCAGCGGTATCAGAACCGGGGCCAACGTCCTGACTTTC	CASSGIRTGANVLTF
.	TRBV7-2	many	TRBJ2-7	TGTGCCAGCAGCTTAAACCCCCAGGGCGAGCAGTACTTC	CASSLNPQGEQYF
TRBD1	TRBV28	many	TRBJ2-7	TGTGCCAGCAGGAAGGACAGGGGAGAGCAGTACTTC	CASRKDRGEQYF
TRBD1	TRBV5-1	many	TRBJ1-1	TGCGCCAGCAGCTCGTTAACCCGGGACAGGGGGCCGAACACTGAAGCTTTCTTT	CASSSLTRDRGPNTEAFF
.	TRBV28	many	TRBJ2-1	TGTGCCAGCAGTTTAGACAGCTCCGACATCGATGAGCAGTTCTTC	CASSLDSSDIDEQFF
.	TRBV5-4	.	TRBJ2-5	TGTGCCAGCAGCGGGAACTCGAAAGAGACCCAGTACTTC	CASSGNSKETQYF
TRBD2	TRBV11-2	many	TRBJ2-7	TGTGCCAGCAGCTTCCGGGGGGACTCCTACGAGCAGTACTTC	CASSFRGDSYEQYF
.	TRBV2	few	TRBJ2-1	TGTGCCAGCACCGGGGGTTCGAGTCAGTTCTTC	CASTGGSSQFF
.	TRBV4-2	many	TRBJ1-2	TGTGCCAGCAGCCAAGATAGGGACGCGAAGATCTTCTATGGCTACACCTTC	CASSQDRDAKIFYGYTF
.	TRBV20-1	.	TRBJ2-5	TGCAGTGCTAGAGGGGGGGGAGGGGGCCCATTACGGGAGACCCAGTACTTC	CSARGGGGGPLRETQYF
.	TRBV7-2	many	TRBJ2-5	TGTGCCAGCAGCTTAATCGGGGCGGGCTCAGAAGAGACCCAGTACTTC	CASSLIGAGSEETQYF
.	TRBV27	many	TRBJ1-3	TGTGCCAGCAGTAGGTTAGCAGACGGCCCTGGAAACACCATATATTTT	CASSRLADGPGNTIYF
.	TRBV29-1	many	TRBJ2-7	TGCAGCGTCTTCGGCCGATTCCGGGACGGATTGAACGAGCAGTACTTC	CSVFGRFRDGLNEQYF
.	TRBV5-6	many	TRBJ2-3	TGTGCCAGCAGCTTGGGCGGGACAAGCACAGATACGCAGTATTTT	CASSLGGTSTDTQYF
TRBD1	TRBV6-2/TRBV6-3	many	TRBJ2-7	TGTGCCAGCAGTCATGGGACAGGGCGACCAAGCTCCTACGAGCAGTACTTC	CASSHGTGRPSSYEQYF
.	TRBV28	few	TRBJ1-5	TGTGCCAGCAGTTTCCCCCGGGGATACCAGCCCCAGCATTTT	CASSFPRGYQPQHF
.	TRBV7-9	few	TRBJ2-1	TGTGCCAGCAGCTTGGTTGGTGGAGGCGGCTCCTACAATGAGCAGTTCTTC	CASSLVGGGGSYNEQFF
.	TRBV28	many	TRBJ2-7	TGTGCCAGCAGTTTTGATGCGGGAACGCCCTACGAGCAGTACTTC	CASSFDAGTPYEQYF
TRBD2	TRBV12-3/TRBV12-4	many	TRBJ2-7	TGTGCCAGCAGCCCACTAGCGGGAGCGGGGGAGCAGTACTTC	CASSPLAGAGEQYF
.	TRBV28	many	TRBJ1-2	TGTGCCAGCAGTTTTTCAGGGCAGGTCTATGGCTACACCTTC	CASSFSGQVYGYTF
TRBD1	TRBV7-2	many	TRBJ2-7	TGTGCCAGCAGGAGCACGAACGGACAGGGATACGAGCAGTACTTC	CASRSTNGQGYEQYF
TRBD1	TRBV29-1	few	TRBJ2-5	TGCAGCGTCGCGACAGGGGGTTTCGAGACCCAGTACTTC	CSVATGGFETQYF
.	TRBV6-1	many	TRBJ2-3	TGTGCCAGCAAAGAATCGGCCGGACAATATACGCAGTATTTT	CASKESAGQYTQYF
.	TRBV29-1	.	TRBJ1-1	TGCAGCGTTGGGGGAGGGACGGGGACTGAAGCTTTCTTT	CSVGGGTGTEAFF
.	TRBV7-2	many	TRBJ2-3	TGTGCCAGCAGCTTACTCACAGGGGATACGCAGTATTTT	CASSLLTGDTQYF
TRBD1	TRBV7-2	many	TRBJ1-4	TGTGCCAGCAGCTCATTGGACAGGGGCAATGAAAAACTGTTTTTT	CASSSLDRGNEKLFF
.	TRBV12-3/TRBV12-4	few	TRBJ1-2	TGTGCCAGCAGTAAAAAGGACAGCCACGATAACTATGGCTACACCTTC	CASSKKDSHDNYGYTF
.	TRBV6-2/TRBV6-3	.	TRBJ2-7	TGTGCCAGCACATTGGGCTGGACCTACGAGCAGTACTTC	CASTLGWTYEQYF
.	TRBV7-2	many	TRBJ1-2	TGTGCCAGCAGCCGGGGGGAGGCGGCTAACTATGGCTACACCTTC	CASSRGEAANYGYTF